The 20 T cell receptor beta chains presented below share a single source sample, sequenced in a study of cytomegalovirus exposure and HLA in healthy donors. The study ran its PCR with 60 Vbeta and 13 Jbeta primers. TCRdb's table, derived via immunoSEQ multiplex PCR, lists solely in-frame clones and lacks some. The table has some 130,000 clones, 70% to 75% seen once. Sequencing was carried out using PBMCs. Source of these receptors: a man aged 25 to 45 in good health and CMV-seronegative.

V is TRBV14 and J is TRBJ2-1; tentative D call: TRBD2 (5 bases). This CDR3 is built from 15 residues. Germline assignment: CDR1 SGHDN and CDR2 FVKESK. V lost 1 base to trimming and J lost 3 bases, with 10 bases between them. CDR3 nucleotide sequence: TGTGCCAGCAGCCAAGGGGAGAGGAGCTACAATGAGCAGTTCTTC. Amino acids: CASSQGERSYNEQFF.

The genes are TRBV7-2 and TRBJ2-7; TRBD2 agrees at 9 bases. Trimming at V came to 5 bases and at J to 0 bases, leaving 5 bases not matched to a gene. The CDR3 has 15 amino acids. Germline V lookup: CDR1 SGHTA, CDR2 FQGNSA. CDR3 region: CASSPQLAGSYEQYF. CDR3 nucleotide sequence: TGTGCCAGCAGCCCCCAACTAGCGGGCTCCTACGAGCAGTACTTC. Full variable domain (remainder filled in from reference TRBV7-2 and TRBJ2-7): GAGVSQSPSNKVTEKGKDVELRCDPISGHTALYWYRQSLGQGLEFLIYFQGNSAPDKSGLPSDRFSAERTGGSVSTLTIQRTQQEDSAVYLCASSPQLAGSYEQYFGPGTRLTVT.

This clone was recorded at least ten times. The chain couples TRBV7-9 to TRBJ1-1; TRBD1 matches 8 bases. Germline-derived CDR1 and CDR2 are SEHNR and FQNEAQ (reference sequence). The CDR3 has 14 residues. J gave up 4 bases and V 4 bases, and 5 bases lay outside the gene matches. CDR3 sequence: CASSSDRESTEAFF. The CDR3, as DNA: TGTGCCAGCAGCTCGGACAGGGAAAGCACTGAAGCTTTCTTT.

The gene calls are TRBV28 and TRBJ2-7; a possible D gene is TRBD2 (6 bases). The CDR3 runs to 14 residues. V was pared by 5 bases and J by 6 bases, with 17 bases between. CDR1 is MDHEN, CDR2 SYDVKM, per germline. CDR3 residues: CASSDMGGNPEQYF. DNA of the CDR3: TGTGCCAGCAGTGACATGGGCGGGAATCCCGAGCAGTACTTC.

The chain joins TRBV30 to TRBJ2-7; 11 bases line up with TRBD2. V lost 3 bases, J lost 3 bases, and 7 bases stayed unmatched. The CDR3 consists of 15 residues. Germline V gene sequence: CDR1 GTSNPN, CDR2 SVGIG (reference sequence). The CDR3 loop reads CAWRPTSGGRYEQYF. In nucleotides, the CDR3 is TGTGCCTGGAGGCCCACTAGCGGGGGACGCTACGAGCAGTACTTC.

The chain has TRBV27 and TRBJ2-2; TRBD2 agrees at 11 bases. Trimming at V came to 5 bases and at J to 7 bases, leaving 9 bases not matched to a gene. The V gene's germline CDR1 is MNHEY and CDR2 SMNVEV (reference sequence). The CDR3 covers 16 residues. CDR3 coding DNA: TGTGCCAGCAGTATCGGGACTAGCGGAGAAGGCGGGGAGCTGTTTTTT. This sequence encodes CASSIGTSGEGGELFF.

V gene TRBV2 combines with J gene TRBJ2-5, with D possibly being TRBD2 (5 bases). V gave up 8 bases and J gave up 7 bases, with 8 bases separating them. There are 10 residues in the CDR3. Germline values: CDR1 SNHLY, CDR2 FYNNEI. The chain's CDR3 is CASELGTQYF. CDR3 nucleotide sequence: TGTGCCAGCGAACTAGGGACCCAGTACTTC.

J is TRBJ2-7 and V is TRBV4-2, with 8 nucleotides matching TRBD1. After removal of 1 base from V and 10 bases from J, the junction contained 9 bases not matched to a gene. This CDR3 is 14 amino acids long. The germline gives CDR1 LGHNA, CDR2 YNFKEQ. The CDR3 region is CASSQGTGTDRQYF. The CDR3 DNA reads TGTGCCAGCAGCCAAGGGACAGGGACAGATCGTCAGTACTTC.

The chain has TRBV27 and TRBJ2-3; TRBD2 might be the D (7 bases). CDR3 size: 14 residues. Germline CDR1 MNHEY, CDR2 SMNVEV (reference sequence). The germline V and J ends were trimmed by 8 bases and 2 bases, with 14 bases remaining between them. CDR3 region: CASGRGQATDTQYF. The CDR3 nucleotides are TGTGCCAGCGGGCGGGGGCAGGCCACAGATACGCAGTATTTT.

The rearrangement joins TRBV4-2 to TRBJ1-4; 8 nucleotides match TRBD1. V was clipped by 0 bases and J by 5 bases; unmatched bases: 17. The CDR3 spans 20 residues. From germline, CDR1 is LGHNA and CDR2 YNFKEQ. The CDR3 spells CASSQDPGQGEPGVNEKLFF. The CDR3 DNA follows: TGTGCCAGCAGCCAAGATCCAGGACAGGGCGAACCAGGAGTGAATGAAAAACTGTTTTTT.

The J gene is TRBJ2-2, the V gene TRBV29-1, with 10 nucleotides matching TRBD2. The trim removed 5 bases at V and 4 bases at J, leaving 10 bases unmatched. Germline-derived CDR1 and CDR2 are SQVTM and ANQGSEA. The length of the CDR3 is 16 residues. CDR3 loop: CSVILPSGSTTGELFF. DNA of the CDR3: TGCAGCGTTATTCTGCCTAGCGGGAGTACCACCGGGGAGCTGTTTTTT.

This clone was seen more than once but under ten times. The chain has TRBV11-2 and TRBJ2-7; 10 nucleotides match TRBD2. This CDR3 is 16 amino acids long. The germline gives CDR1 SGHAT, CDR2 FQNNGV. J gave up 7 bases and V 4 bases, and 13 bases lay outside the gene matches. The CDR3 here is CASSSTWTSGPEEQYF. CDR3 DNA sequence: TGTGCCAGCAGCTCCACATGGACTAGCGGCCCGGAGGAGCAGTACTTC.

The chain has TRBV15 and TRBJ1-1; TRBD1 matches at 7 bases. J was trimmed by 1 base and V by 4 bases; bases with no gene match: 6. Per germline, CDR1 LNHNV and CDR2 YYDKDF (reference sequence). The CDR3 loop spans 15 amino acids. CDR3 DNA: TGTGCCACCAGCACCGCACGGACAGGGAACACTGAAGCTTTCTTT. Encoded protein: CATSTARTGNTEAFF.

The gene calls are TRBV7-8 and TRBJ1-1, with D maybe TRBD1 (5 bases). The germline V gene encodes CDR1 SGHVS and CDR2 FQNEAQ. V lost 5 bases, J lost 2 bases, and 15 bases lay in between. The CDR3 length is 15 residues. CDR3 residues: CASSMGRAENTEAFF. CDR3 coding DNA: TGTGCCAGCAGCATGGGCAGGGCCGAAAACACTGAAGCTTTCTTT.

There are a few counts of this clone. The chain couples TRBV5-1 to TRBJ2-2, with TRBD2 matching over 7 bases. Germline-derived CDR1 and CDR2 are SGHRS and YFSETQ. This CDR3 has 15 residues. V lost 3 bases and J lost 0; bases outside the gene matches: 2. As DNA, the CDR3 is TGCGCCAGCAGCTCAAGCGGGACGAACACCGGGGAGCTGTTTTTT. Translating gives CASSSSGTNTGELFF.

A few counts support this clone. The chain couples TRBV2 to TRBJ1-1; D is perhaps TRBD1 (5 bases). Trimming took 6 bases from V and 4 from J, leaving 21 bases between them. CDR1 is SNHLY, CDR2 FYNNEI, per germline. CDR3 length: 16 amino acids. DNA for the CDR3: TGTGCCAGCAGGAAGGGGCAGATGAAAAGGGGCACTGAAGCTTTCTTT. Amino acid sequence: CASRKGQMKRGTEAFF.

DNA of the CDR3: TGTGCCAGCGGCGGGGGAGGTCCCCAGCATTTT. Translated: CASGGGGPQHF. V is TRBV7-8 and J is TRBJ1-5; TRBD1 is a possible D gene (5 bases). The V and J ends lost 8 bases and 10 bases respectively, with 12 bases between them. The germline V gene encodes CDR1 SGHVS and CDR2 FQNEAQ. CDR3 length: 11 residues.

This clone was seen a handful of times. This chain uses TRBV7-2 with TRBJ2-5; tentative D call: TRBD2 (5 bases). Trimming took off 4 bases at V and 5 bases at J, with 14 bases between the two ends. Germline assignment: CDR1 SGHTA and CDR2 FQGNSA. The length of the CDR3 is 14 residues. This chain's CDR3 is CASSSTLTKETQYF. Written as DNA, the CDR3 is TGTGCCAGCAGCTCTACCCTGACTAAGGAGACCCAGTACTTC.

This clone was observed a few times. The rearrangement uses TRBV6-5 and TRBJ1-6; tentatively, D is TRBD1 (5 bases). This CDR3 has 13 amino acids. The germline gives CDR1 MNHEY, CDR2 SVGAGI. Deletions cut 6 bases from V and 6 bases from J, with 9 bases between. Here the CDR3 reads CASRRQPNSPLHF. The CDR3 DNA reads TGTGCCAGCAGGAGACAGCCTAATTCACCCCTCCACTTT.

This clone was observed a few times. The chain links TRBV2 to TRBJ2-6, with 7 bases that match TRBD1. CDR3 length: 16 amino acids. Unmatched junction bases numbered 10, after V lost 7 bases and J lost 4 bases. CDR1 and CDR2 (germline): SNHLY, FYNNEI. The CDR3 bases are TGTGCCAGCAAGACGACAGGGATGCTCGGGGCCAACGTCCTGACTTTC. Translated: CASKTTGMLGANVLTF.